These 17 T cell receptor beta chains originate from one sample sequenced in a study of PD-L1 blockade in urothelial cancer. The protocol was immunoSEQ multiplex PCR, while the TCRdb copy is restricted to in-frame clones and leaves out a portion. The repertoire has around 66,000 clones, about 88% of them found once; the top ten carry about 11%. Time point defined: peripheral blood 6 weeks after treatment start. Material: PBMCs, obtained around atezolizumab (anti-PD-L1) treatment. All receptors come from a man aged 55 to 70 with urothelial cancer.

V is TRBV28 and J is TRBJ2-7; 10 bases are a match to TRBD2. The CDR3 loop spans 15 amino acids. Trimming removed 4 bases from V and 5 bases from J; junction bases left unmatched: 8. The V gene's germline CDR1 is MDHEN and CDR2 SYDVKM. CDR3 nucleotide sequence: TGTGCCAGCAGTTCGCCGCCTAGCGGGAGCCACGAGCAGTACTTC. Protein product: CASSSPPSGSHEQYF.

This clone appeared a single time. This chain links TRBV19 with TRBJ2-7, with TRBD1 matching 10 bases. Looked up from germline, CDR1 is LNHDA and CDR2 is SQIVND (reference sequence). The CDR3 covers 14 residues. V gave up 3 bases and J gave up 2 bases; unmatched junction bases: 1. The chain's CDR3 is CASSMGTGAYEQYF. The CDR3 DNA follows: TGTGCCAGTAGTATGGGGACAGGGGCCTACGAGCAGTACTTC.

The chain combines TRBV9 with TRBJ2-3, with 8 bases that match TRBD2. After removal of 3 bases from V and 4 bases from J, the junction contained 7 bases not matched to a gene. The CDR3 runs to 15 residues. Germline V gene lookup returns CDR1 SGDLS and CDR2 YYNGEE. CDR3 protein: CASSEGAGAADTQYF. CDR3 DNA: TGTGCCAGCAGCGAGGGAGCGGGAGCGGCAGATACGCAGTATTTT.

This clone was seen a handful of times. This rearrangement joins TRBV28 to TRBJ1-3; TRBD1 matches at 8 bases. CDR1 is MDHEN and CDR2 is SYDVKM in the germline V gene. This CDR3 has 13 amino acids. Trimming took 9 bases from V and 11 from J; bases not matched to a gene: 12. CDR3 DNA sequence: TGTGCCAGTAGAACAGGGGGGTTCAACGCCATATATTTT. As protein: CASRTGGFNAIYF.

The chain links TRBV30 to TRBJ2-3, with 7 bases fitting TRBD2. Germline V gives CDR1 GTSNPN, CDR2 SVGIG (reference sequence). Trimming at V came to 4 bases and at J to 1 base, leaving 5 bases not matched to a gene. The CDR3 spans 14 residues. CDR3 nucleotide sequence: TGTGCCTGGAAAAAGCGGGGCGGCACAGATACGCAGTATTTT. Translated, it gives CAWKKRGGTDTQYF.

The V and J genes are TRBV7-9 and TRBJ2-7, with D possibly being TRBD2 (6 bases). Germline V lookup: CDR1 SEHNR, CDR2 FQNEAQ (reference sequence). This CDR3 has 14 residues. The V end was cut by 3 bases, the J end by 2 bases, with 11 bases between. The CDR3 sequence is CASSLSGLPYEQYF. The CDR3 nucleotides are TGTGCCAGCAGCTTGAGCGGGCTCCCCTACGAGCAGTACTTC.

The V call is TRBV11-2, the J call TRBJ2-1, with TRBD1 matching 9 bases. The CDR3 sequence is 16 residues long. Germline CDR1 is SGHAT and CDR2 is FQNNGV. V trimming: 6 bases; J trimming: 5 bases; junction bases outside the gene matches: 11. The CDR3 sequence: CASSFHLGQGDNEQFF. The CDR3 DNA sequence: TGTGCCAGCAGTTTCCACTTGGGACAGGGTGACAATGAGCAGTTCTTC.

The chain is built from TRBV11-2 and TRBJ1-1; TRBD1 matches 8 bases. CDR1 is SGHAT and CDR2 is FQNNGV in the germline V gene. This CDR3 region has 15 residues. The V and J ends lost 2 bases and 5 bases, in that order; junction bases with no gene match: 7. The CDR3 loop reads CASSLRSGGRTEAFF. As DNA, the CDR3 is TGTGCCAGCAGCTTAAGGTCAGGGGGCCGGACTGAAGCTTTCTTT.

V and J are TRBV19 and TRBJ1-6; TRBD1 might be the D (5 bases). Per the germline V gene, CDR1 is LNHDA and CDR2 is SQIVND (reference sequence). V was cut by 8 bases and J by 7 bases, with 12 bases left in between. The CDR3 covers 13 residues. CDR3 DNA: TGTGCCAGTGGTTGGACACTAAATTCACCCCTCCACTTT. Amino acids: CASGWTLNSPLHF.

The rearrangement links TRBV11-1 to TRBJ2-7; D may be TRBD2 (6 bases). The V gene lost 8 bases and the J gene lost 7 bases, with 15 bases spanning the gap. CDR1 is SGHAT, CDR2 FQDESV, per germline (reference sequence). This CDR3 is built from 12 residues. In DNA form, the CDR3 reads TGTGCCAGCCGGCCTAGCGTGGGGGAGCAGTACTTC. This encodes CASRPSVGEQYF.

CDR3 sequence reads: CASSVSGRETQYF. The CDR3 nucleotides read TGTGCCAGCAGTGTGTCAGGGCGGGAGACCCAGTACTTC. The gene calls are TRBV6-1 and TRBJ2-5, with D possibly being TRBD1 (5 bases). The CDR3 totals 13 residues. In germline, CDR1 is MNHNS, CDR2 SASEGT. The V end was cut by 4 bases, the J end by 5 bases, with 11 bases between.

V gene TRBV7-2 combines with J gene TRBJ1-3, with TRBD1 matching over 7 bases. After removal of 2 bases from V and 5 bases from J, the junction contained 6 bases not matched to a gene. This CDR3 spans 15 amino acids. Germline V lookup: CDR1 SGHTA, CDR2 FQGNSA. The CDR3 here is CASSLQQGWRNTIYF. The CDR3, as DNA: TGTGCCAGCAGCTTACAACAGGGGTGGCGAAACACCATATATTTT.

The rearrangement links TRBV19 to TRBJ2-1; D uncertain. Trimming shortened V by 5 bases and J by 7 bases, and 9 bases separated the two germline ends. The germline V gene encodes CDR1 LNHDA and CDR2 SQIVND (reference sequence). This CDR3 contains 12 residues. The DNA of the CDR3 is TGTGCCAGTAGTCGACTCCCGAATGAGCAGTTCTTC. Translation gives CASSRLPNEQFF.

This clone has just a few counts. V and J are TRBV6-1 and TRBJ1-4, with 10 bases fitting TRBD1. The ends lost 8 bases at V and 9 bases at J; junction bases unmatched: 9. In germline, CDR1 is MNHNS, CDR2 SASEGT. The CDR3 runs 14 residues. The CDR3 DNA reads TGTGCCAGCGGAAGCTCGGGACAGGGGAAAAAACTGTTTTTT. Encoded protein: CASGSSGQGKKLFF.

The V and J genes are TRBV7-6 and TRBJ1-2, with 9 bases lining up with TRBD1. The CDR3 sequence is 13 residues long. CDR1 is SGHVS and CDR2 is FNYEAQ in the germline V gene. Trimming took 5 bases from V and 7 from J; bases not matched to a gene: 5. CDR3 in amino acids: CASSRTGAGGYTF. The CDR3 coding sequence is TGTGCCAGCAGCCGGACAGGGGCTGGTGGCTACACCTTC.

The V call is TRBV2, the J call TRBJ1-5, with D unresolved. The CDR3 extends over 13 amino acids. The V end was cut by 3 bases, the J end by 4 bases, with 7 bases between. Germline assignment: CDR1 SNHLY and CDR2 FYNNEI. The CDR3 nucleotides are TGTGCCAGCAGTGATGCTCTAAATCAGCCCCAGCATTTT. Translating gives CASSDALNQPQHF.

The chain combines TRBV5-1 with TRBJ1-1; 7 bases align to TRBD1. The J segment lost 0 bases and the V segment lost 0 bases, leaving 2 bases of the junction unmatched. CDR1 and CDR2 from the germline V gene are SGHRS and YFSETQ. The length of the CDR3 is 15 residues. Written as DNA, the CDR3 is TGCGCCAGCAGCTTGGGGACAGGCATGAACACTGAAGCTTTCTTT. It is translated as CASSLGTGMNTEAFF.